These 29 T cell receptor beta chains originate from one sample sequenced in a study of cytomegalovirus exposure and HLA in healthy donors (dated by TCRdb to the late 2010s). The method was the immunoSEQ multiplex PCR assay. For the multiplex PCR, a mixture combining 60 forward primers for TCR Vbeta segments and 13 reverse primers for TCR Jbeta segments was used. TCRdb holds this immuneACCESS table with in-frame rearrangements only. Some clones are missing; in checked studies, unresolved V genes explain under half, and the rest has no known cause. This sample's table has entries for about 91,000 clones. 3% to 4% of the sample goes to the ten largest clones. Sequenced input: PBMCs. These receptors were obtained from a woman in her thirties in good health and CMV-seronegative.

The V and J genes are TRBV5-1 and TRBJ1-4; 9 positions match TRBD1. The CDR3 totals 14 residues. V was clipped by 4 bases and J by 8 bases; unmatched bases: 6. The germline V gene encodes CDR1 SGHRS and CDR2 YFSETQ. The CDR3 reads CASSQGQGDEKLFF. The CDR3 DNA reads TGCGCCAGCAGCCAGGGACAGGGAGACGAAAAACTGTTTTTT.

The chain carries TRBV4-2 and TRBJ1-4; 9 positions agree with TRBD1. Germline V gene data show CDR1 as LGHNA and CDR2 as YNFKEQ. This CDR3 has 17 residues. With 1 base clipped from V and 5 bases from J, the junction kept 8 bases outside the gene matches. CDR3 region: CASSQGDADRGNEKLFF. As DNA, the CDR3 is TGTGCCAGCAGCCAAGGAGATGCGGACAGGGGAAATGAAAAACTGTTTTTT.

The V and J genes are TRBV27 and TRBJ2-7, with D possibly being TRBD2 (6 bases). V lost 6 bases and J 3 bases, leaving 12 bases between the germline ends. This CDR3 is 13 amino acids long. Germline lookup yields CDR1 MNHEY and CDR2 SMNVEV (reference sequence). The CDR3 DNA reads TGTGCCAGCAGGAGGGCCGGGAGCTACGAGCAGTACTTC. This translates into CASRRAGSYEQYF.

This chain uses TRBV7-2 with TRBJ1-1; 7 bases fit TRBD1. With 3 bases clipped from V and 7 bases from J, the junction kept 8 bases outside the gene matches. Per germline, CDR1 SGHTA and CDR2 FQGNSA. The CDR3 is 14 amino acids. The CDR3 bases are TGTGCCAGCAGCTTGCGACAGGGCTCCATTGAAGCTTTCTTT. As protein: CASSLRQGSIEAFF.

The CDR3 is CAWSVSGGTEAFF. In DNA form, the CDR3 reads TGTGCCTGGAGTGTCAGCGGGGGCACTGAAGCTTTCTTT. The chain joins TRBV30 to TRBJ1-1, with D tentatively TRBD1 (5 bases). CDR3 length: 13 amino acids. The germline V and J ends were trimmed by 0 bases and 4 bases, with 9 bases remaining between them. Germline V gene data show CDR1 as GTSNPN and CDR2 as SVGIG (reference sequence).

The chain uses TRBV28 and TRBJ1-6, with 8 bases matching TRBD1. Germline V gene lookup returns CDR1 MDHEN and CDR2 SYDVKM. This CDR3 is built from 14 residues. Unmatched junction bases numbered 3, after V lost 2 bases and J lost 9 bases. CDR3 loop: CASSLGQGGSPLHF. CDR3 bases: TGTGCCAGCAGTTTAGGACAGGGAGGTTCACCCCTCCACTTT.

Of note for this clone: The germline gene is not matched at one end of the junction; a read error may be the cause. V is TRBV7-9 and J is TRBJ2-3; D is uncertain. CDR3 length equals 10 residues. Germline assignment: CDR1 SEHNR and CDR2 FQNEAQ (reference sequence). CDR3 loop: CASSLKEINF. CDR3 bases: TGTGCCAGCAGTTTGAAGGAGATCAATTTT.

The chain has TRBV28 and TRBJ1-5; D is perhaps TRBD1 (6 bases). The CDR3 extends over 16 amino acids. V was shortened by 2 bases and J by 1 base, with 12 bases between the two germline ends. Per the germline V gene, CDR1 is MDHEN and CDR2 is SYDVKM. CDR3 in DNA: TGTGCCAGCAGTTTAACGACAGGAGCGAGCAATCAGCCCCAGCATTTT. This gives the protein CASSLTTGASNQPQHF.

This chain links TRBV4-2 with TRBJ2-3; 9 positions agree with TRBD2. Germline lookup yields CDR1 LGHNA and CDR2 YNFKEQ. The CDR3 is 16 residues long. J was trimmed by 1 base and V by 1 base; bases with no gene match: 3. In DNA form, the CDR3 reads TGTGCCAGCAGCCAAGGGCCTAGCGGGGGCACAGATACGCAGTATTTT. This encodes CASSQGPSGGTDTQYF.

This chain connects TRBV30 to TRBJ1-1; D unclear. The CDR3 has 13 residues. Per germline, CDR1 GTSNPN and CDR2 SVGIG (reference sequence). V lost 2 bases and J 1 base, leaving 8 bases between the germline ends. CDR3: CAWSQHENTEAFF. The CDR3 bases are TGTGCCTGGAGTCAACACGAGAACACTGAAGCTTTCTTT.

This chain joins TRBV7-6 and TRBJ2-3; a possible D gene is TRBD1 (5 bases). Deletions cut 5 bases from V and 2 bases from J, with 11 bases between. The CDR3 sequence is 14 residues long. The germline CDR1 and CDR2 sequences are SGHVS and FNYEAQ. CDR3 sequence (DNA): TGTGCCAGCAGCCCGCAGGGTCCCACAGATACGCAGTATTTT. Residues: CASSPQGPTDTQYF.

The chain carries TRBV5-4 and TRBJ2-1; 8 nucleotides align to TRBD2. Per the germline V gene, CDR1 is SGHNT and CDR2 is YYREEE (reference sequence). This CDR3 is 16 amino acids long. J gave up 4 bases and V 5 bases, and 11 bases lay outside the gene matches. The DNA of the CDR3 is TGTGCCAGCAGTCAAGGAGCGGGGGCGACGTACAATGAGCAGTTCTTC. Translated, it gives CASSQGAGATYNEQFF.

The rearrangement joins TRBV6-1 to TRBJ2-5, with 7 nucleotides matching TRBD2. CDR1 is MNHNS, CDR2 SASEGT, per germline. J gave up 3 bases and V 4 bases, and 5 bases lay outside the gene matches. CDR3 length: 14 residues. The CDR3 protein is CASSVSGEKETQYF. The CDR3 DNA reads TGTGCCAGCAGTGTAAGCGGGGAAAAAGAGACCCAGTACTTC.

The chain employs TRBV7-9 and TRBJ2-2; no clear D gene. This CDR3 region has 14 residues. The V gene lost 0 bases and the J gene lost 7 bases, with 9 bases spanning the gap. Germline V gene data show CDR1 as SEHNR and CDR2 as FQNEAQ (reference sequence). The CDR3 loop reads CASSLAVLGGELFF. The CDR3 DNA sequence: TGTGCCAGCAGCTTAGCGGTTCTCGGCGGGGAGCTGTTTTTT. Full variable domain (remainder filled in from reference TRBV7-9 and TRBJ2-2): DTGVSQNPRHKITKRGQNVTFRCDPISEHNRLYWYRQTLGQGPEFLTYFQNEAQLEKSRLLSDRFSAERPKGSFSTLEIQRTEQGDSAMYLCASSLAVLGGELFFGEGSRLTVL.

The V and J genes are TRBV7-6 and TRBJ1-1, with D maybe TRBD1 (5 bases). Trimming shortened V by 4 bases and J by 0 bases, and 12 bases separated the two germline ends. This CDR3 has 15 residues. The germline V gene has CDR1 SGHVS and CDR2 FNYEAQ. The CDR3, as DNA: TGTGCCAGCAGCTCGAGGGGAGGGGTGAACACTGAAGCTTTCTTT. Its protein is CASSSRGGVNTEAFF.

The V gene is TRBV10-3, the J gene TRBJ2-3, with TRBD1 as a possible D gene (5 bases). The V gene lost 4 bases and the J gene lost 4 bases, with 9 bases spanning the gap. Germline V gene sequence: CDR1 ENHRY, CDR2 SYGVKD. The length of the CDR3 is 13 residues. In DNA, the CDR3 is TGTGCCATCAGTGGTACAGGTTCAGATACGCAGTATTTT. Amino acids: CAISGTGSDTQYF.

The J gene is TRBJ1-3, the V gene TRBV29-1; D uncertain. The CDR3 loop spans 14 amino acids. V was trimmed by 6 bases and J by 4 bases, leaving 16 bases between them. Germline CDR1 SQVTM, CDR2 ANQGSEA. CDR3 loop: CSVTDPGGGNTIYF. Written as DNA, the CDR3 is TGCAGCGTGACCGACCCGGGTGGGGGAAACACCATATATTTT.

The V gene is TRBV6-1, the J gene TRBJ1-2, with 7 nucleotides matching TRBD1. Germline V lookup: CDR1 MNHNS, CDR2 SASEGT. V gave up 3 bases and J gave up 8 bases; unmatched junction bases: 9. This CDR3 contains 14 residues. The CDR3 DNA reads TGTGCCAGCAGTGAGGGGGAAGGGGGCGCAGGCTACACCTTC. Amino acid sequence: CASSEGEGGAGYTF.

V usage is TRBV9 and J usage is TRBJ1-1; 7 bases are shared with TRBD1. Germline CDR1 is SGDLS and CDR2 is YYNGEE. CDR3 length: 14 amino acids. With 3 bases clipped from V and 0 bases from J, the junction kept 2 bases outside the gene matches. The CDR3 sequence: CASSEGAMNTEAFF. CDR3 in DNA: TGTGCCAGCAGCGAGGGGGCCATGAACACTGAAGCTTTCTTT.

J is TRBJ1-4 and V is TRBV6-1; the match to TRBD1 covers 10 bases. With V trimmed by 2 bases and J by 11 bases, 5 bases remained unmatched. This CDR3 comprises 14 residues. Germline values: CDR1 MNHNS, CDR2 SASEGT. The CDR3 nucleotides are TGTGCCAGCAGTGAATTGACAGGGGGCGGGAAACTGTTTTTT. Its translation: CASSELTGGGKLFF.

The chain combines TRBV5-4 with TRBJ1-1, with D possibly being TRBD1 (6 bases). CDR3 length: 15 amino acids. Germline lookup yields CDR1 SGHNT and CDR2 YYREEE (reference sequence). The V end was cut by 3 bases, the J end by 5 bases, with 17 bases between. Written as DNA, the CDR3 is TGTGCCAGCAGCTCCAGCAGGGGCGCCGGAACTGAAGCTTTCTTT. This sequence encodes CASSSSRGAGTEAFF.

The chain joins TRBV19 to TRBJ1-5; D gene ambiguous. The CDR3 is 14 residues long. V dropped 3 bases and J dropped 4 bases, with 10 bases sitting between them. Germline CDR1 LNHDA, CDR2 SQIVND (reference sequence). The CDR3 region is CASSMYSPNQPQHF. The DNA for the CDR3 is TGTGCCAGTAGTATGTACAGCCCGAATCAGCCCCAGCATTTT.

In nucleotides, the CDR3 is TGCAGCGTACGACAGGGGGACTACGAGCAGTACTTC. Translation: CSVRQGDYEQYF. The chain combines TRBV29-1 with TRBJ2-7; TRBD1 aligns across 9 bases. CDR1 and CDR2 (germline): SQVTM, ANQGSEA. This CDR3 contains 12 residues. J lost 3 bases, V lost 6 bases, and 3 bases had no gene match.

Here the CDR3 reads CASSPGTGGDQPQHF. In nucleotides, the CDR3 is TGTGCCAGCAGCCCCGGGACAGGGGGGGATCAGCCCCAGCATTTT. The J gene is TRBJ1-5, the V gene TRBV28; 11 bases line up with TRBD1. Germline V CDR1 and CDR2: MDHEN, SYDVKM. After removal of 6 bases from V and 5 bases from J, the junction contained 6 bases not matched to a gene. CDR3 length: 15 amino acids.

In the case of this clone: Sequence at one end of the junction differs from germline and may be a read error. Other DNA sequences from this sample encode an identical CDR3 as well. The chain employs TRBV6-1 and TRBJ2-3; 7 bases match TRBD2. From germline, CDR1 is MNHNS and CDR2 SASEGT. The CDR3 spans 15 residues. CDR3 DNA sequence: TGTGCCAGCGGGGATGGAAGCGGGGAGCTAGATACACAGTATTTT. Its protein product is CASGDGSGELDTQYF.

This chain connects TRBV7-9 to TRBJ2-3, with 10 bases lining up with TRBD2. The CDR3 loop spans 18 amino acids. Per germline, CDR1 SEHNR and CDR2 FQNEAQ (reference sequence). V was clipped by 0 bases and J by 3 bases; unmatched bases: 9. CDR3 protein: CASSLARPSGGLTDTQYF. CDR3 coding DNA: TGTGCCAGCAGCTTAGCGAGGCCTAGCGGGGGTTTAACAGATACGCAGTATTTT. Drawing the rest from reference TRBV7-9 and TRBJ2-3, the complete variable domain is DTGVSQNPRHKITKRGQNVTFRCDPISEHNRLYWYRQTLGQGPEFLTYFQNEAQLEKSRLLSDRFSAERPKGSFSTLEIQRTEQGDSAMYLCASSLARPSGGLTDTQYFGPGTRLTVL.

The gene calls are TRBV5-1 and TRBJ1-1, with 8 bases aligning to TRBD1. V shed 2 bases and J 0 bases; nucleotides not matched to a gene: 6. This CDR3 has 16 amino acids. CDR1 is SGHRS, CDR2 YFSETQ, per germline. The CDR3 sequence: CASSLGAGGLNTEAFF. The DNA of the CDR3 is TGCGCCAGCAGCTTAGGGGCAGGGGGCCTGAACACTGAAGCTTTCTTT. Full variable domain (rest looked up from reference TRBV5-1 and TRBJ1-1): KAGVTQTPRYLIKTRGQQVTLSCSPISGHRSVSWYQQTPGQGLQFLFEYFSETQRNKGNFPGRFSGRQFSNSRSEMNVSTLELGDSALYLCASSLGAGGLNTEAFFGQGTRLTVV.

This chain connects TRBV19 to TRBJ1-1, with 7 bases aligning to TRBD1. The CDR3 sequence is 15 residues long. With V trimmed by 2 bases and J by 1 base, 4 bases remained unmatched. Looked up from germline, CDR1 is LNHDA and CDR2 is SQIVND (reference sequence). This CDR3 is CASSILSGGNTEAFF. The CDR3 bases are TGTGCCAGTAGTATATTATCAGGGGGGAACACTGAAGCTTTCTTT. Together with reference TRBV19 and TRBJ1-1, the CDR3 gives the full variable domain: DGGITQSPKYLFRKEGQNVTLSCEQNLNHDAMYWYRQDPGQGLRLIYYSQIVNDFQKGDIAEGYSVSREKKESFPLTVTSAQKNPTAFYLCASSILSGGNTEAFFGQGTRLTVV.

V gene TRBV7-9 combines with J gene TRBJ1-2; 10 positions agree with TRBD1. The CDR3 contains 17 residues. Losses at the gene ends were 4 bases for V and 1 base for J; bases not matched to a gene: 9. CDR1 and CDR2 from the germline V gene are SEHNR and FQNEAQ (reference sequence). The CDR3: CASSSSGTGVYNYGYTF. In nucleotides, the CDR3 is TGTGCCAGCAGCTCCTCCGGGACAGGGGTTTATAACTATGGCTACACCTTC.